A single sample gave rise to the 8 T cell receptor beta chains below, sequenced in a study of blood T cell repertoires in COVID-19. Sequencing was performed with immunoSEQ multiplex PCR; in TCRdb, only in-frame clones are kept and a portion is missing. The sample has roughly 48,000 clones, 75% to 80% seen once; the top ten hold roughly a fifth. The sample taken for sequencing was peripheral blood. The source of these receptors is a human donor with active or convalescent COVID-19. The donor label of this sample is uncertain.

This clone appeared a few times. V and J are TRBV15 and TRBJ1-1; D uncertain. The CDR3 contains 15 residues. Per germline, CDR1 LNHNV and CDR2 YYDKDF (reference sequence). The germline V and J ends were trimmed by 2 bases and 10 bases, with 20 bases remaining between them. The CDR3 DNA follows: TGTGCCACCAGCAGACCTCAGACGGGGTTAGAGTCAGCTTTCTTT. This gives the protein CATSRPQTGLESAFF.

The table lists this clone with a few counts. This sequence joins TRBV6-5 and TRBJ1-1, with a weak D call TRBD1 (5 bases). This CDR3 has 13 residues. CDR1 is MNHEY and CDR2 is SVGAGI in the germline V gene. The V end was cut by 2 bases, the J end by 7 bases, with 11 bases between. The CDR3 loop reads CASSYPRVLEAFF. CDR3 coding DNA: TGTGCCAGCAGTTACCCCAGGGTGCTTGAAGCTTTCTTT.

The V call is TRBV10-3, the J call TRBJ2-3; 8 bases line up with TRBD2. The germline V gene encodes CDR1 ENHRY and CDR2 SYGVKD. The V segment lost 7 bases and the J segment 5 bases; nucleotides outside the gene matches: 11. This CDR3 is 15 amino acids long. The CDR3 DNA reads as TGTGCCATCAACGTCGGGAGGGCCGGTGAAGATACGCAGTATTTT. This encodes CAINVGRAGEDTQYF.

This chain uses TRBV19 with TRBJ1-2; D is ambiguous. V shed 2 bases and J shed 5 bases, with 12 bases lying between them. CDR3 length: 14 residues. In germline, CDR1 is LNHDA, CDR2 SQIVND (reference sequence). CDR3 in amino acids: CASSIPQPQYGYTF. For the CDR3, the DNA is TGTGCCAGTAGTATACCACAACCTCAATATGGCTACACCTTC.

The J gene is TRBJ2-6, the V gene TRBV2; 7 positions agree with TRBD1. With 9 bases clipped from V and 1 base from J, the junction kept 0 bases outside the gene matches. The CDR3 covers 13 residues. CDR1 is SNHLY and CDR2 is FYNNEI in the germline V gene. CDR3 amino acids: CARQGSGANVLTF. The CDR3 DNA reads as TGTGCCAGACAGGGGTCTGGGGCCAACGTCCTGACTTTC.

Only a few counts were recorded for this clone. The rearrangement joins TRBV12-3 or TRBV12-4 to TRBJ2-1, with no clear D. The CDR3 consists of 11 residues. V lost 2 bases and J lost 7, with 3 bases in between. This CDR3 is CASSLQNEQFF. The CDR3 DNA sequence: TGTGCCAGCAGTTTACAGAATGAGCAGTTCTTC.

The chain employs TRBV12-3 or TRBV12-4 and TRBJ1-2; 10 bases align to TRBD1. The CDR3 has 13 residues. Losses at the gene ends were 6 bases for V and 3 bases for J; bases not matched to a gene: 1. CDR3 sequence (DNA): TGTGCCAGCAGAGGGACAGGGGACTATGGCTACACCTTC. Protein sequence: CASRGTGDYGYTF.

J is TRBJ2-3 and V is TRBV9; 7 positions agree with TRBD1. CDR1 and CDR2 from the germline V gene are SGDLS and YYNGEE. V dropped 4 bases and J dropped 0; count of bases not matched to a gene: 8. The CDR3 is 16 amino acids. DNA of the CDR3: TGTGCCAGCAGCCAGGGGGTAGTCTCTAGCACAGATACGCAGTATTTT. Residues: CASSQGVVSSTDTQYF.